Listed here are 6 T cell receptor beta chains from one sample, sequenced in a study of T cells in Graves' hyperthyroidism and ophthalmopathy. It was RNA transcripts that yielded the amplified TCR beta CDR3 regions. First-round RT-PCR targeting the TCR CDR3 was performed with the HTBI primer set. TCRdb re-called the multiplex PCR reads with MiXCR, one entry per CDR3 protein. The sample lists roughly 520,000 distinct CDR3 sequences, approximately 25% occurring once. Sequencing input: blood. Receptors originate from a woman aged 30 to 39 with Graves' ophthalmopathy.

This clonotype occurred many times. The genes are TRBV20-1 and TRBJ1-2; D is ambiguous. There are 12 residues in the CDR3. Trimming shortened V by 3 bases and J by 4 bases, and 9 bases separated the two germline ends. CDR1 is DFQATT, CDR2 SNEGSKA, per germline (reference sequence). DNA of the CDR3: TGCAGTGCTAGGACGACTCCCTATGGCTACACCTTC. Amino acid sequence: CSARTTPYGYTF.

This clonotype occurred once. The chain employs TRBV7-2 and TRBJ1-1; the D gene is possibly TRBD1 (5 bases). CDR3 length: 15 residues. CDR1 and CDR2 from the germline V gene are SGHTA and FQGNSA. V was clipped by 4 bases and J by 4 bases, with 16 bases between them. CDR3 residues: CASSYNWRGFTEAFF. CDR3 sequence (DNA): TGTGCCAGCAGCTACAATTGGCGGGGCTTCACTGAAGCTTTCTTT.

There are a few counts of this clonotype. V is TRBV11-1 and J is TRBJ2-5; perhaps D is TRBD1 or TRBD2 (7 bases each). Germline V gene data show CDR1 as SGHAT and CDR2 as FQDESV (reference sequence). This CDR3 is built from 15 residues. Between the trimmed V and J ends, which lost 5 bases and 3 bases, there was a span of 16 bases. CDR3 protein: CASSRWGGQKETQYF. For the CDR3, the DNA is TGTGCCAGCAGCCGGTGGGGGGGACAGAAAGAGACCCAGTACTTC.

This clonotype was seen at least ten times. CDR3 sequence: CSAGGGLAGGLNTGELFF. CDR3 in DNA: TGCAGTGCTGGAGGGGGACTAGCGGGGGGGCTGAACACCGGGGAGCTGTTTTTT. The rearrangement uses TRBV20-1 and TRBJ2-2; TRBD2 matches 16 bases. This CDR3 has 18 amino acids. The V segment lost 5 bases and the J segment 1 base; nucleotides outside the gene matches: 7. Germline assignment: CDR1 DFQATT and CDR2 SNEGSKA (reference sequence).

This clonotype was detected many times. The chain joins TRBV19 to TRBJ2-2, with D tentatively TRBD2 (6 bases). This CDR3 has 15 amino acids. The germline gives CDR1 LNHDA, CDR2 SQIVND (reference sequence). V lost 6 bases, J lost 4 bases, and 15 bases lay in between. CDR3 sequence: CASRGAGPATGELFF. CDR3 coding DNA: TGTGCCAGTAGGGGAGCGGGCCCGGCCACCGGGGAGCTGTTTTTT.

This clonotype showed up many times. CDR3 DNA sequence: TGTGCCAGCAGCCAAGGACAGGGAAACATTCAGTACTTC. It yields the protein CASSQGQGNIQYF. The V gene is TRBV14, the J gene TRBJ2-4, with 7 bases fitting TRBD1. The junction had 0 bases not matched to a gene; V was cut back by 1 base and J by 6 bases. Germline CDR1 reads SGHDN; CDR2 reads FVKESK. The CDR3 length is 13 residues.